Listed below are T cell receptor beta chains from one sample, sequenced in a study of T-cell memory formation after mild COVID-19. TCRdb passed the 5' RACE reads through MiXCR, listing each CDR3 protein once. The table shows 100,000 to 120,000 distinct CDR3 sequences, with about a sixth occurring only once. Sequenced material: PBMCs or a T cell subset sorted from them (not recorded which). These receptors all come from a man aged 18 to 29 who had mild COVID-19 (a few samples of this study predate the infection). Cell type and time point are not known. Both conserved end residues are part of each CDR3. The D gene is left open where the match is weak. Clone size is not always given. Where it is, it says once, few, many or a class for expanded clones.

V gene: TRBV6-6
D gene: .
CDR3 length: 14
clone size: few
J gene: TRBJ1-1
CDR3 protein: CASSPQQGSTEAFF
CDR3 DNA: TGTGCCAGCAGCCCACAACAGGGAAGCACTGAAGCTTTCTTT

V gene: TRBV4-1
D gene: TRBD2
CDR3 length: 15
clone size: few
J gene: TRBJ2-5
CDR3 protein: CASSQDHSGQETQYF
CDR3 DNA: TGCGCCAGCAGCCAGGATCATAGCGGGCAAGAGACCCAGTACTTC

V gene: TRBV7-9
D gene: TRBD1
CDR3 length: 14
clone size: .
J gene: TRBJ1-4
CDR3 protein: CASSSQGPYEKLFF
CDR3 DNA: TGTGCCAGCAGTTCACAGGGGCCTTATGAAAAACTGTTTTTT

V gene: TRBV7-2
D gene: TRBD2
CDR3 length: 17
clone size: .
J gene: TRBJ2-1
CDR3 protein: CASSSNPRGDYANEQFF
CDR3 DNA: TGTGCCAGCAGCTCAAACCCCCGGGGGGATTACGCCAATGAGCAGTTCTTC

V gene: TRBV7-8
D gene: TRBD2
CDR3 length: 16
clone size: .
J gene: TRBJ2-3
CDR3 protein: CASSITSGGSQDTQYF
CDR3 DNA: TGTGCCAGCAGCATTACTAGCGGGGGGTCTCAGGATACGCAGTATTTT

V gene: TRBV7-8
D gene: .
CDR3 length: 14
clone size: .
J gene: TRBJ1-5
CDR3 protein: CASSLMASNQPQHF
CDR3 DNA: TGTGCCAGCAGCTTAATGGCGAGCAATCAGCCCCAGCATTTT

V gene: TRBV7-8
D gene: .
CDR3 length: 13
clone size: few
J gene: TRBJ2-5
CDR3 protein: CASSLWQSGTQYF
CDR3 DNA: TGTGCCAGCAGCTTGTGGCAATCGGGGACCCAGTACTTC

V gene: TRBV5-1
D gene: .
CDR3 length: 14
clone size: .
J gene: TRBJ2-2
CDR3 protein: CASSPDREAGELFF
CDR3 DNA: TGCGCCAGCAGCCCAGACAGGGAGGCCGGGGAGCTGTTTTTT

V gene: TRBV6-2/TRBV6-3
D gene: TRBD1
CDR3 length: 17
clone size: few
J gene: TRBJ1-1
CDR3 protein: CASSYPQDRGGRTEAFF
CDR3 DNA: TGTGCCAGCAGTTATCCCCAGGACAGGGGGGGACGGACTGAAGCTTTCTTT

V gene: TRBV12-3/TRBV12-4
D gene: .
CDR3 length: 14
clone size: .
J gene: TRBJ1-1
CDR3 protein: CASSLALGGMEAFF
CDR3 DNA: TGTGCCAGCAGTTTAGCGCTGGGGGGCATGGAAGCTTTCTTT

V gene: TRBV6-1
D gene: .
CDR3 length: 13
clone size: few
J gene: TRBJ1-1
CDR3 protein: CASTIDRNTEAFF
CDR3 DNA: TGTGCCAGCACTATAGACAGGAACACTGAAGCTTTCTTT

V gene: TRBV10-1
D gene: .
CDR3 length: 13
clone size: few
J gene: TRBJ2-4
CDR3 protein: CASSEAGVTIQYF
CDR3 DNA: TGCGCCAGCAGTGAGGCAGGGGTCACCATTCAGTACTTC

V gene: TRBV9
D gene: .
CDR3 length: 14
clone size: few
J gene: TRBJ1-5
CDR3 protein: CASSATGLAQPQHF
CDR3 DNA: TGTGCCAGCAGCGCAACCGGGCTGGCTCAGCCCCAGCATTTT

V gene: TRBV5-8
D gene: .
CDR3 length: 15
clone size: .
J gene: TRBJ2-1
CDR3 protein: CASSRDVEVGKEQFF
CDR3 DNA: TGTGCCAGCAGCAGGGACGTTGAGGTCGGGAAGGAGCAGTTCTTC